The 14 T cell receptor beta chains listed next were all sequenced from one sample in a study of cytomegalovirus exposure and HLA in healthy donors. Use of 60 Vbeta and 13 Jbeta primers characterized the PCR. Generated by immunoSEQ multiplex PCR, the TCRdb table keeps only in-frame clones and is missing some. The repertoire holds roughly 48,000 clones, with approximately 72% as singletons. The sequenced sample consisted of PBMCs. These receptors originate from a young woman in good health and CMV-seronegative.

This chain joins TRBV27 and TRBJ1-5, with a possible D match to TRBD1 (5 bases). V lost 8 bases and J 3 bases, leaving 11 bases between the germline ends. Germline CDR1 reads MNHEY; CDR2 reads SMNVEV (reference sequence). The CDR3 sequence is 13 residues long. The CDR3 DNA follows: TGTGCCAGCGGACACAAAGTCAATCAGCCCCAGCATTTT. Translated, it gives CASGHKVNQPQHF.

In its sample, this clone was seen once. The rearrangement joins TRBV6-6 to TRBJ2-7, with 8 positions matching TRBD2. V lost 7 bases and J lost 5; bases outside the gene matches: 13. Germline V gene data show CDR1 as MNHNY and CDR2 as SVGAGI (reference sequence). CDR3 size: 15 residues. CDR3 nucleotides: TGTGCCAGCACACCGACAGCGGGAGATGGGAACGAGCAGTACTTC. It encodes CASTPTAGDGNEQYF.

V usage is TRBV6-5 and J usage is TRBJ2-5, with TRBD1 identical over 7 bases. Per the germline V gene, CDR1 is MNHEY and CDR2 is SVGAGI. CDR3 size: 13 residues. Losses at the gene ends were 6 bases for V and 5 bases for J; bases not matched to a gene: 6. The CDR3 sequence: CASSYDRAETQYF. DNA for the CDR3: TGTGCCAGCAGCTACGACAGGGCGGAGACCCAGTACTTC.

The gene calls are TRBV13 and TRBJ1-5; no definite D call. The CDR3 is made up of 12 amino acids. Trimming took 6 bases from V and 1 from J, leaving 4 bases between them. Per the germline V gene, CDR1 is PRHDT and CDR2 is FYEKMQ (reference sequence). Here the CDR3 reads CASRRSNQPQHF. In DNA form, the CDR3 reads TGTGCCAGCAGGAGGAGCAATCAGCCCCAGCATTTT.

The chain uses TRBV27 and TRBJ1-5; TRBD1 might be the D (5 bases). V gave up 4 bases and J gave up 5 bases, with 15 bases separating them. This CDR3 has 15 residues. Germline V gives CDR1 MNHEY, CDR2 SMNVEV (reference sequence). This chain's CDR3 is CASSSGSWGDQPQHF. CDR3 bases: TGTGCCAGCAGTTCAGGGTCATGGGGGGATCAGCCCCAGCATTTT.

J is TRBJ2-1 and V is TRBV4-1; TRBD2 agrees at 9 bases. The CDR3 loop spans 17 amino acids. V was pared by 0 bases and J by 7 bases, with 10 bases of the junction left unmatched. From germline, CDR1 is MGHRA and CDR2 YSYEKL. The CDR3 DNA reads as TGCGCCAGCAGCCAAGATCCTGCGGGAGGGCCGCGGAATGAGCAGTTCTTC. It translates to CASSQDPAGGPRNEQFF.

V is TRBV5-6 and J is TRBJ1-5; 8 positions match TRBD1. The length of the CDR3 is 15 residues. V dropped 0 bases and J dropped 9; count of bases not matched to a gene: 8. Per the germline V gene, CDR1 is SGHDT and CDR2 is YYEEEE. The CDR3: CASSLGQGAPWPQHF. The CDR3 DNA follows: TGTGCCAGCAGCTTGGGGCAGGGGGCACCGTGGCCCCAGCATTTT.

This clone was counted between two and nine times. This chain joins TRBV28 and TRBJ1-2; 8 bases match TRBD1. The ends lost 6 bases at V and 7 bases at J; junction bases unmatched: 7. There are 13 residues in the CDR3. Germline V gene data show CDR1 as MDHEN and CDR2 as SYDVKM. Here the CDR3 DNA reads TGTGCCAGCAGAAAGGGACAGGAGAGTGGCTACACCTTC. Amino acid sequence: CASRKGQESGYTF.

The rearrangement uses TRBV20-1 and TRBJ2-3; D is undetermined. CDR3 length equals 10 residues. V lost 5 bases, J lost 8 bases, and 8 bases lay in between. Per the germline V gene, CDR1 is DFQATT and CDR2 is SNEGSKA (reference sequence). The CDR3 DNA is TGCAGTGCTCAGCGAGTTACGCAGTATTTT. This sequence encodes CSAQRVTQYF.

This clone was seen just once. V and J are TRBV28 and TRBJ2-5; weak D call: TRBD1 (5 bases). This CDR3 contains 15 residues. V dropped 5 bases and J dropped 3 bases, with 16 bases sitting between them. From germline, CDR1 is MDHEN and CDR2 SYDVKM. The CDR3 reads CASSPSGKTKETQYF. The CDR3 DNA sequence: TGTGCCAGCAGTCCCTCAGGGAAAACTAAAGAGACCCAGTACTTC.

The chain uses TRBV5-1 and TRBJ2-1; TRBD1 matches 9 bases. This CDR3 region has 14 residues. Germline CDR1 and CDR2: SGHRS and YFSETQ. Unmatched junction bases numbered 1, after V lost 0 bases and J lost 6 bases. CDR3 nucleotides: TGCGCCAGCAGCTTGGGGGACAGGGTCAATGAGCAGTTCTTC. Protein product: CASSLGDRVNEQFF.

The chain is built from TRBV6-1 and TRBJ2-5; TRBD2 matches at 7 bases. The germline gives CDR1 MNHNS, CDR2 SASEGT. The CDR3 runs 15 residues. With 2 bases clipped from V and 5 bases from J, the junction kept 8 bases outside the gene matches. The CDR3 nucleotides read TGTGCCAGCAGTGAAATGGCGGGAGTATCGGAGACCCAGTACTTC. Amino acid sequence: CASSEMAGVSETQYF.

This clone was counted between two and nine times. The CDR3 reads CASSFYRGHNEKLFF. The DNA for the CDR3 is TGTGCCAGCAGCTTCTACAGGGGCCATAATGAAAAACTGTTTTTT. The chain recombines TRBV7-6 with TRBJ1-4; 7 bases are shared with TRBD1. Germline CDR1 reads SGHVS; CDR2 reads FNYEAQ. With 3 bases clipped from V and 4 bases from J, the junction kept 5 bases outside the gene matches. This CDR3 region has 15 residues.

The chain links TRBV2 to TRBJ1-4; D possibly corresponds to TRBD1 (5 bases). The V and J ends lost 6 bases and 6 bases respectively, with 14 bases between them. Germline CDR1 SNHLY, CDR2 FYNNEI. This CDR3 has 14 amino acids. CDR3 amino acids: CASSLWGGDEKLFF. The CDR3 DNA reads as TGTGCCAGCAGCCTTTGGGGAGGGGATGAAAAACTGTTTTTT.